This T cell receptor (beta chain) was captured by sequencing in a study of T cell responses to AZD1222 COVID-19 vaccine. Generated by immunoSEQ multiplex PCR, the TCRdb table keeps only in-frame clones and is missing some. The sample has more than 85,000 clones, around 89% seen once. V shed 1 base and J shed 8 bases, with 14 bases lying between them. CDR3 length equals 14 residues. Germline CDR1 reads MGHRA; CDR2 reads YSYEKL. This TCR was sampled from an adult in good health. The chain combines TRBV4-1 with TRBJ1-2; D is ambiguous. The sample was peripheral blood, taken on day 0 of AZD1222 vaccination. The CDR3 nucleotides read TGCGCCAGCAGCCAAGCGGCGGTGCCCAGGGGCTACACCTTC. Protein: CASSQAAVPRGYTF.